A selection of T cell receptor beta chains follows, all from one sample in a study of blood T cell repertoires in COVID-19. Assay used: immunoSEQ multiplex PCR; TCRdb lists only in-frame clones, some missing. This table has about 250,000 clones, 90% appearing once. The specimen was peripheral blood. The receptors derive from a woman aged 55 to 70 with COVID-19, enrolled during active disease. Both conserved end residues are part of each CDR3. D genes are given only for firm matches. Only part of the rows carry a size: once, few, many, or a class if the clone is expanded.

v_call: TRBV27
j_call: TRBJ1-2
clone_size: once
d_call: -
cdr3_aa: CASSSTHSGGVYGYTF
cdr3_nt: TGTGCCAGCAGTTCAACCCATTCGGGGGGCGTATATGGCTACACCTTC

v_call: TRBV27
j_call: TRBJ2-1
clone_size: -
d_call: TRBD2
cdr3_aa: CASSAGTSVYNEQFF
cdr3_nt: TGTGCCAGCAGCGCCGGGACTAGCGTCTACAATGAGCAGTTCTTC

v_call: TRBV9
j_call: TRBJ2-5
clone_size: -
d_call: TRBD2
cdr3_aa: CASSLRGTSGVKETQYF
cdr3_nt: TGTGCCAGCAGCCTCAGGGGGACTAGCGGGGTCAAAGAGACCCAGTACTTC

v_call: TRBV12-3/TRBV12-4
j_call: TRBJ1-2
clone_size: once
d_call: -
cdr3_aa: CASSPGGGGTIF
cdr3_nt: TGTGCCAGCAGCCCTGGCGGGGGGGGGACCATCTTC

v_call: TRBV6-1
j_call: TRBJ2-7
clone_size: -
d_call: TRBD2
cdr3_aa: CASSEIFGVSGSVSYEQYF
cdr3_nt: TGTGCCAGCAGTGAAATTTTCGGAGTGAGCGGGAGTGTCTCCTACGAGCAGTACTTC

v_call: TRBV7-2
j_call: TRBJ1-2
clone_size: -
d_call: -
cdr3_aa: CASSSAGVRGYGYTF
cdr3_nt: TGTGCCAGCAGCTCTGCCGGGGTCAGAGGCTATGGCTACACCTTC

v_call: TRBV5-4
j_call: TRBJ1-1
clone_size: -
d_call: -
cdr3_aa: CASSSVRTGNTEAFF
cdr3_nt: TGTGCCAGCAGCTCCGTTCGTACAGGGAACACTGAAGCTTTCTTT

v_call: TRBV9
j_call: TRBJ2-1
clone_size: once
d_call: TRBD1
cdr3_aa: CASSATGIDNEQFF
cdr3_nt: TGTGCCAGCAGCGCGACAGGGATTGACAATGAGCAGTTCTTC

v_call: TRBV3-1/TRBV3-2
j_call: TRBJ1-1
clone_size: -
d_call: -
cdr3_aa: CASTIEGVTEAFF
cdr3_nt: TGTGCCAGCACCATCGAGGGGGTCACTGAAGCTTTCTTT

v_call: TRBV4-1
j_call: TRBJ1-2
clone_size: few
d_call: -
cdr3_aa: CASSQEGAQHGNGYTF
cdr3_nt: TGCGCCAGCAGCCAAGAAGGGGCACAACACGGCAATGGCTACACCTTC

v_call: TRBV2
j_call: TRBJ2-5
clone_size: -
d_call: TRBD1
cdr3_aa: CASRKTTGFETQYF
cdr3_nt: TGTGCCAGCAGGAAAACGACAGGGTTTGAGACCCAGTACTTC